This record concerns one TCR beta chain sequence. The sample originates from a study of blood T cell repertoires in COVID-19. Study-wide background: Acute and convalescent COVID-19 specimens originated in the United States, Italy and Spain. Sources were T cells, B-cell-depleted T cells, or PBMCs; the material itself was cDNA or gDNA.

Original processing methods: Reference gene primer amplification gave estimated nucleated cell counts. Profiled with immunoSEQ multiplex PCR; TCRdb holds only in-frame clones, not every one. That table supplies the V and J calls and clone size; D and trimming were determined from the DNA. The table records fewer than 300,000 clones, approximately 82% of them present only once. The sequencing input was peripheral blood. The TCR originated in a woman aged 18-35 years with acute or convalescent COVID-19.

The DNA for the CDR3 is TGTGCCTGGATTCTTAGATCTGGAAACACCATATATTTT. Translation: CAWILRSGNTIYF. The V call is TRBV30, the J call TRBJ1-3; D is ambiguous. There are 13 residues in the CDR3. The V end lost 4 bases, the J end lost 1 base, and 8 bases lay between the germline ends. Germline loops: CDR1 GTSNPN, CDR2 SVGIG (reference sequence).